These 28 T cell receptor beta chains came from one sample sequenced in a study of blood T cell repertoires in COVID-19. The repertoire was sequenced with immunoSEQ multiplex PCR; TCRdb's copy has only in-frame clones and lacks some. Here the sample spans some 270,000 clones, around nine tenths being singletons. The specimen was PBMCs or T cells enriched from blood (not recorded which). The receptor source for this set is a woman aged 55-70 years who had recovered from COVID-19.

The rearrangement uses TRBV7-3 and TRBJ2-1, with TRBD2 identical over 9 bases. The CDR3 loop spans 15 amino acids. V lost 1 base to trimming and J lost 8 bases; unmatched junction nucleotides: 6. From germline, CDR1 is SGHTA and CDR2 FQGTGA. CDR3 protein: CASSLSSGGWDEQFF. In nucleotides, the CDR3 is TGTGCCAGCAGCTTAAGTAGCGGGGGTTGGGATGAGCAGTTCTTC.

The rearrangement links TRBV28 to TRBJ2-7; 7 bases agree with TRBD2. The germline gives CDR1 MDHEN, CDR2 SYDVKM. The CDR3 consists of 15 residues. With V trimmed by 7 bases and J by 0 bases, 9 bases remained unmatched. The chain's CDR3 is CASTQWGRASYEQYF. The CDR3 nucleotides are TGTGCCAGCACCCAATGGGGGAGGGCCTCCTACGAGCAGTACTTC. Based on the CDR3 plus reference TRBV28 and TRBJ2-7, the full variable domain is DVKVTQSSRYLVKRTGEKVFLECVQDMDHENMFWYRQDPGLGLRLIYFSYDVKMKEKGDIPEGYSVSREKKERFSLILESASTNQTSMYLCASTQWGRASYEQYFGPGTRLTVT.

The rearrangement joins TRBV19 to TRBJ1-5; D is uncertain. The germline V gene encodes CDR1 LNHDA and CDR2 SQIVND (reference sequence). This CDR3 region has 12 residues. The V end was cut by 8 bases, the J end by 2 bases, with 7 bases between. Written as DNA, the CDR3 is TGTGCCAGTGCACCAGGCAATCAGCCCCAGCATTTT. This gives the protein CASAPGNQPQHF.

This chain links TRBV7-8 with TRBJ2-1; weak D call: TRBD1 (5 bases). Trimming cost V 5 bases and J 5 bases, with 25 bases left between them. The CDR3 runs to 18 residues. CDR1 SGHVS and CDR2 FQNEAQ come from the germline V gene. The CDR3 nucleotides are TGTGCCAGCAGCGACCCCAGTTCCACCCACAGGCCCCACAATGAGCAGTTCTTC. This codes for CASSDPSSTHRPHNEQFF.

V is TRBV7-3 and J is TRBJ1-2; 8 bases fit TRBD1. Germline values: CDR1 SGHTA, CDR2 FQGTGA. The length of the CDR3 is 12 residues. V lost 6 bases and J lost 6; bases outside the gene matches: 3. In DNA form, the CDR3 reads TGTGCCAGCAGTGGACAGGGTGATGGCTACACCTTC. Translating gives CASSGQGDGYTF. The complete variable domain, with remaining parts taken from reference TRBV7-3 and TRBJ1-2, reads GAGVSQTPSNKVTEKGKYVELRCDPISGHTALYWYRQSLGQGPEFLIYFQGTGAADDSGLPNDRFFAVRPEGSVSTLKIQRTERGDSAVYLCASSGQGDGYTFGSGTRLTVV.

V and J are TRBV3-1 (or the pseudogene TRBV3-2) and TRBJ2-7; 7 bases match TRBD2. Germline V lookup: CDR1 LGHDT, CDR2 YNNKEL (reference sequence). V gave up 7 bases and J gave up 6 bases; unmatched junction bases: 9. The CDR3 contains 13 residues. DNA of the CDR3: TGTGCCAGCAAATACGGCGGGAGCGCCGAGCAGTACTTC. Encoded protein: CASKYGGSAEQYF.

The chain has TRBV2 and TRBJ2-3; unclear D gene. The V gene's germline CDR1 is SNHLY and CDR2 FYNNEI. The CDR3 spans 13 residues. The V end lost 4 bases, the J end lost 3 bases, and 8 bases lay between the germline ends. CDR3 DNA: TGTGCCAGCAGTGCCTTAGAAACAGATACGCAGTATTTT. Protein product: CASSALETDTQYF.

V is TRBV2 and J is TRBJ2-5; D is perhaps TRBD2 (5 bases). The CDR3 is 13 residues long. CDR1 and CDR2 (germline): SNHLY, FYNNEI. V lost 2 bases, J lost 3 bases, and 7 bases lay in between. CDR3 region: CASSELTKETQYF. The CDR3 nucleotides are TGTGCCAGCAGTGAACTGACTAAAGAGACCCAGTACTTC.

This chain links TRBV28 with TRBJ2-3; no clear D gene. V lost 3 bases and J lost 4, with 5 bases in between. The CDR3 runs to 12 residues. Looked up from germline, CDR1 is MDHEN and CDR2 is SYDVKM. The CDR3 sequence: CASSFPSDTQYF. The CDR3, as DNA: TGTGCCAGCAGTTTCCCTTCAGATACGCAGTATTTT.

This CDR3 reads CASSLGTDAGELFF. CDR3 sequence (DNA): TGTGCCAGCAGTTTAGGAACAGATGCGGGGGAGCTGTTTTTT. V gene TRBV28 combines with J gene TRBJ2-2; D remains unclear. Germline lookup yields CDR1 MDHEN and CDR2 SYDVKM. Trimming cost V 2 bases and J 8 bases, with 12 bases left between them. This CDR3 has 14 amino acids.

This clone was counted a single time. The rearrangement links TRBV30 to TRBJ2-1; the D gene is possibly TRBD2 (6 bases). The V end lost 8 bases, the J end lost 15 bases, and 17 bases lay between the germline ends. Germline values: CDR1 GTSNPN, CDR2 SVGIG (reference sequence). The CDR3 totals 10 residues. The CDR3 region is CAAGMGGPFF. The CDR3 DNA reads as TGTGCCGCCGGGATGGGGGGTCCGTTCTTC.

This clone was counted a few times. The chain combines TRBV15 with TRBJ1-2; 7 bases line up with TRBD1. V trimming: 3 bases; J trimming: 4 bases; junction bases outside the gene matches: 2. The CDR3 is made up of 13 amino acids. The germline gives CDR1 LNHNV, CDR2 YYDKDF (reference sequence). The CDR3 sequence: CATSSRDSYGYTF. For the CDR3, the DNA is TGTGCCACCAGCAGTCGGGACAGCTATGGCTACACCTTC.

This chain links TRBV2 with TRBJ1-6; D is unclear. Germline V gene data show CDR1 as SNHLY and CDR2 as FYNNEI. V was clipped by 0 bases and J by 8 bases, with 5 bases between them. This CDR3 has 13 amino acids. This chain's CDR3 is CASSEARDSPLHF. The CDR3 DNA reads TGTGCCAGCAGTGAAGCGCGTGATTCACCCCTCCACTTT.

The rearrangement uses TRBV12-5 and TRBJ1-1; a weak D match, TRBD1 (5 bases). Per germline, CDR1 LGHNT and CDR2 FRNRAP. The germline V and J ends were trimmed by 2 bases and 4 bases, with 17 bases remaining between them. The CDR3 contains 16 residues. CDR3 DNA: TGTGCTAGTGGTTTGTCCCCCGGGGGTTGGGGCACTGAAGCTTTCTTT. Residues: CASGLSPGGWGTEAFF.

The J gene is TRBJ2-7, the V gene TRBV5-1; 10 nucleotides agree with TRBD2. Germline V gene sequence: CDR1 SGHRS, CDR2 YFSETQ. The CDR3 is 14 amino acids. J was trimmed by 3 bases and V by 4 bases; bases with no gene match: 4. The CDR3 coding sequence is TGCGCCAGCAGCCTACTAGCGGGGAACTACGAGCAGTACTTC. Amino acids: CASSLLAGNYEQYF. Drawing the rest from reference TRBV5-1 and TRBJ2-7, the complete variable domain is KAGVTQTPRYLIKTRGQQVTLSCSPISGHRSVSWYQQTPGQGLQFLFEYFSETQRNKGNFPGRFSGRQFSNSRSEMNVSTLELGDSALYLCASSLLAGNYEQYFGPGTRLTVT.

This clone showed up just once. The V gene is TRBV6-1, the J gene TRBJ1-5, with D maybe TRBD1 (5 bases). Germline assignment: CDR1 MNHNS and CDR2 SASEGT. CDR3 size: 16 residues. The germline V and J ends were trimmed by 0 bases and 5 bases, with 14 bases remaining between them. The CDR3 DNA sequence: TGTGCCAGCAGTGAAGCGCCTTCAGGGATGGATCAGCCCCAGCATTTT. Its protein product is CASSEAPSGMDQPQHF.

This chain connects TRBV14 to TRBJ1-5; TRBD1 is a possible D gene (5 bases). V shed 0 bases and J shed 5 bases, with 14 bases lying between them. The germline V gene has CDR1 SGHDN and CDR2 FVKESK. The CDR3 spans 16 residues. The chain's CDR3 is CASSQEMSGKDQPQHF. CDR3 bases: TGTGCCAGCAGCCAAGAAATGTCAGGGAAGGATCAGCCCCAGCATTTT.

The chain joins TRBV5-5 to TRBJ1-2; D might be TRBD1 (5 bases). The CDR3 loop spans 14 amino acids. V gave up 4 bases and J gave up 8 bases, with 18 bases separating them. Germline lookup yields CDR1 SGHKS and CDR2 YYEKEE (reference sequence). The chain's CDR3 is CASSPATSQGGYTF. CDR3 bases: TGTGCCAGCAGCCCCGCAACCTCGCAGGGCGGCTACACCTTC.

The V gene is TRBV18, the J gene TRBJ2-1, with 9 bases matching TRBD2. The trim removed 5 bases at V and 7 bases at J, leaving 12 bases unmatched. The CDR3 has 16 residues. The germline V gene encodes CDR1 KGHSH and CDR2 LQKENI. The CDR3 nucleotides read TGTGCCAGCTCAGAATACGCGGGAGGGTCAGGGAATGAGCAGTTCTTC. Protein sequence: CASSEYAGGSGNEQFF.

The V and J genes are TRBV2 and TRBJ2-7, with 8 bases matching TRBD1. Losses at the gene ends were 3 bases for V and 6 bases for J; bases not matched to a gene: 10. There are 15 residues in the CDR3. Germline V gene sequence: CDR1 SNHLY, CDR2 FYNNEI. CDR3 in DNA: TGTGCCAGCAGTGACAGGGGGCGGTCATCGTCCGAGCAGTACTTC. Its translation: CASSDRGRSSSEQYF.

The chain uses TRBV11-3 and TRBJ1-6; 7 bases align to TRBD1. Looked up from germline, CDR1 is SGHNT and CDR2 is YENEEA. This CDR3 has 14 amino acids. V gave up 4 bases and J gave up 7 bases; unmatched junction bases: 4. The CDR3 coding sequence is TGTGCCAGCAGCTACGACAGGGAAAATTCACCCCTCCACTTT. It specifies CASSYDRENSPLHF.

This clone was counted between two and nine times. The V and J genes are TRBV6-4 and TRBJ1-6, with 7 bases aligning to TRBD1. The CDR3 is made up of 15 amino acids. Germline lookup yields CDR1 MRHNA and CDR2 SNTAGT. V shed 4 bases and J 9 bases; nucleotides not matched to a gene: 9. CDR3 DNA sequence: TGTGCCAGCAGTGGGCCAGACAGGGAAGCTTCACCCCTCCACTTT. It codes for CASSGPDREASPLHF.

The chain couples TRBV9 to TRBJ2-1; D is perhaps TRBD2 (7 bases). Trimming left V 4 bases short and J 2 bases short, with 10 bases between. Germline lookup yields CDR1 SGDLS and CDR2 YYNGEE. The CDR3 is 14 amino acids. For the CDR3, the DNA is TGTGCCAGCAGCTTGGGGGGGCCCTACAATGAGCAGTTCTTC. It encodes CASSLGGPYNEQFF.

The J gene is TRBJ1-2, the V gene TRBV24-1, with 7 positions matching TRBD1. Germline V gene data show CDR1 as KGHDR and CDR2 as SFDVKD. The CDR3 extends over 14 amino acids. Trimming removed 4 bases from V and 8 bases from J; junction bases left unmatched: 9. The CDR3: CATSDKTGEYGYTF. Here the CDR3 DNA reads TGTGCCACCAGTGACAAAACAGGGGAGTACGGCTACACCTTC.

This clone was detected only a few times. The chain recombines TRBV5-4 with TRBJ2-2, with TRBD1 identical over 11 bases. CDR1 SGHNT and CDR2 YYREEE come from the germline V gene (reference sequence). J was trimmed by 5 bases and V by 5 bases; bases with no gene match: 11. The CDR3 is 17 amino acids. CDR3 region: CASSPGTGGRTTGELFF. Here the CDR3 DNA reads TGTGCCAGCAGTCCGGGGACAGGGGGGCGGACTACCGGGGAGCTGTTTTTT.

The chain uses TRBV11-3 and TRBJ2-7; 7 bases align to TRBD2. The CDR3 consists of 14 residues. V trimming: 4 bases; J trimming: 3 bases; junction bases outside the gene matches: 6. CDR1 and CDR2 from the germline V gene are SGHNT and YENEEA. The CDR3 is CASSWGGANYEQYF. DNA for the CDR3: TGTGCCAGCAGCTGGGGGGGTGCCAACTACGAGCAGTACTTC.

This CDR3 is CASSLESQISNTEAFF. CDR3 DNA sequence: TGCGCCAGCAGCTTGGAAAGTCAGATATCGAACACTGAAGCTTTCTTT. The chain recombines TRBV5-1 with TRBJ1-1; D not certain. CDR3 length: 16 residues. Germline CDR1 SGHRS, CDR2 YFSETQ. V lost 0 bases, J lost 1 base, and 13 bases lay in between. The full variable domain, its missing parts supplied by reference TRBV5-1 and TRBJ1-1, is KAGVTQTPRYLIKTRGQQVTLSCSPISGHRSVSWYQQTPGQGLQFLFEYFSETQRNKGNFPGRFSGRQFSNSRSEMNVSTLELGDSALYLCASSLESQISNTEAFFGQGTRLTVV.

The rearrangement joins TRBV19 to TRBJ1-5; 7 nucleotides line up with TRBD1. CDR3 size: 14 residues. CDR1 and CDR2 from the germline V gene are LNHDA and SQIVND (reference sequence). The J segment lost 4 bases and the V segment lost 5 bases, leaving 5 bases of the junction unmatched. CDR3 amino acids: CASSWDSRNQPQHF. The CDR3 DNA reads TGTGCCAGTAGTTGGGACAGCCGAAATCAGCCCCAGCATTTT. Full variable domain (missing parts from reference TRBV19 and TRBJ1-5): DGGITQSPKYLFRKEGQNVTLSCEQNLNHDAMYWYRQDPGQGLRLIYYSQIVNDFQKGDIAEGYSVSREKKESFPLTVTSAQKNPTAFYLCASSWDSRNQPQHFGDGTRLSIL.